The 24 T cell receptor beta chains listed next were all sequenced from one sample in a study of blood T cell repertoires in COVID-19. Profiled with immunoSEQ multiplex PCR; TCRdb holds only in-frame clones, not every one. The sample includes 50,000 to 70,000 clones, over 70% seen only once; the top ten take 4.5% to 6%. The source material was peripheral blood. The receptors originated from a human donor in a cohort sampled during active COVID-19.

The gene calls are TRBV18 and TRBJ1-4, with D perhaps matching TRBD1 (6 bases). Trimming removed 3 bases from V and 7 bases from J, with 18 bases in between. This CDR3 is 16 amino acids long. Germline-derived CDR1 and CDR2 are KGHSH and LQKENI. The CDR3 DNA is TGTGCCAGCTCACCCACCACGGGGGGGGCAGGTGAAAAACTGTTTTTT. Protein sequence: CASSPTTGGAGEKLFF.

This chain connects TRBV29-1 to TRBJ1-4, with D hard to call. The ends were cut back, 5 bases at V and 8 bases at J, with 15 bases in the middle. There are 13 residues in the CDR3. CDR1 is SQVTM, CDR2 ANQGSEA, per germline. The CDR3 coding sequence is TGCAGCGTTTTGGACGGCGGCGGGGAAAAACTGTTTTTT. Its protein is CSVLDGGGEKLFF. The whole variable domain, filled in from reference TRBV29-1 and TRBJ1-4, reads SAVISQKPSRDICQRGTSLTIQCQVDSQVTMMFWYRQQPGQSLTLIATANQGSEATYESGFVIDKFPISRPNLTFSTLTVSNMSPEDSSIYLCSVLDGGGEKLFFGSGTQLSVL.

This clone was detected a few times. The chain joins TRBV4-1 to TRBJ1-6; D is unclear. The germline gives CDR1 MGHRA, CDR2 YSYEKL. V was trimmed by 0 bases and J by 0 bases, leaving 9 bases between them. The CDR3 has 17 residues. In DNA form, the CDR3 reads TGCGCCAGCAGCCAAGATCGACTGCTCTCCTATAATTCACCCCTCCACTTT. Translating gives CASSQDRLLSYNSPLHF.

The chain is built from TRBV18 and TRBJ2-7; TRBD1 matches 7 bases. The J segment lost 0 bases and the V segment lost 6 bases, leaving 8 bases of the junction unmatched. This CDR3 spans 15 amino acids. From germline, CDR1 is KGHSH and CDR2 LQKENI. The CDR3 here is CASSPDRLSSYEQYF. The CDR3 coding sequence is TGTGCCAGCTCCCCGGACAGGTTGAGCTCCTACGAGCAGTACTTC.

This clone is medium-sized within its sample. The rearrangement links TRBV6-1 to TRBJ2-5; a possible D gene is TRBD1 (6 bases). This CDR3 spans 16 amino acids. The V end lost 1 base, the J end lost 5 bases, and 17 bases lay between the germline ends. Germline CDR1 and CDR2: MNHNS and SASEGT. Here the CDR3 reads CASSEETGLIVETQYF. The CDR3 nucleotides are TGTGCCAGCAGTGAAGAAACAGGGCTTATCGTGGAGACCCAGTACTTC.

This sequence joins TRBV27 and TRBJ1-6; D not resolved. The germline V gene encodes CDR1 MNHEY and CDR2 SMNVEV (reference sequence). This CDR3 has 12 amino acids. V shed 4 bases and J shed 14 bases, with 12 bases lying between them. The CDR3 DNA reads TGTGCCAGCAGTTCATTACCTCAGGCCCTCCACTTT. This translates into CASSSLPQALHF.

V is TRBV5-1 and J is TRBJ2-3, with TRBD1 as a possible D gene (10 bases). The V and J ends lost 4 bases and 8 bases respectively, with 32 bases between them. The CDR3 is 19 amino acids. The germline V gene encodes CDR1 SGHRS and CDR2 YFSETQ. The CDR3 is CASSVIRDRGPAGGGTQYF. The CDR3 region has the DNA TGCGCCAGCAGCGTAATCCGGGACAGGGGACCAGCGGGAGGAGGTACGCAGTATTTT.

This clone was found a few times. The CDR3 region is CASSSRTGLGYTF. The CDR3 bases are TGTGCCAGTAGTTCCAGGACAGGGCTCGGCTACACCTTC. The J gene is TRBJ1-2, the V gene TRBV19, with TRBD1 identical over 8 bases. Germline V gives CDR1 LNHDA, CDR2 SQIVND (reference sequence). This CDR3 has 13 residues. Germline trimming cut 5 bases from V and 8 bases from J; bases unmatched to any gene: 7.

The V gene is TRBV9, the J gene TRBJ2-7; TRBD2 matches at 11 bases. The CDR3 is 18 amino acids. The germline gives CDR1 SGDLS, CDR2 YYNGEE. V was clipped by 4 bases and J by 5 bases; unmatched bases: 17. CDR3 residues: CASSTSPSLAGVPHEQYF. The CDR3, as DNA: TGTGCCAGCAGCACCAGCCCGTCACTAGCGGGAGTCCCCCACGAGCAGTACTTC.

The chain links TRBV12-3 or TRBV12-4 to TRBJ2-7, with a possible D match to TRBD1 (5 bases). V lost 1 base, J lost 8 bases, and 12 bases lay in between. This CDR3 is 13 amino acids long. CDR3 sequence (DNA): TGTGCCAGCAGTTTAGTAGGGGTTTTTCAGCAGTACTTC. Its protein is CASSLVGVFQQYF.

The J gene is TRBJ1-1, the V gene TRBV6-5; D unresolved. The germline V gene has CDR1 MNHEY and CDR2 SVGAGI. Deletions cut 0 bases from V and 6 bases from J, with 17 bases between. There are 16 residues in the CDR3. CDR3 amino acids: CASSYSKFYFGAEAFF. The CDR3 DNA is TGTGCCAGCAGTTACTCGAAGTTTTATTTCGGGGCTGAAGCTTTCTTT.

This clone came up once. The rearrangement links TRBV18 to TRBJ1-3; 10 bases agree with TRBD1. Germline V CDR1 and CDR2: KGHSH, LQKENI. Germline trimming cut 0 bases from V and 7 bases from J; bases unmatched to any gene: 3. The CDR3 loop spans 15 amino acids. Here the CDR3 reads CASSPPGQGSNTIYF. DNA for the CDR3: TGTGCCAGCTCACCACCGGGACAGGGGTCGAACACCATATATTTT.

The V call is TRBV3-1 (or the pseudogene TRBV3-2), the J call TRBJ2-5; no reliable D call. The CDR3 runs to 15 residues. Trimming took 2 bases from V and 2 from J, leaving 12 bases between them. Germline loops: CDR1 LGHDT, CDR2 YNNKEL (reference sequence). CDR3 protein: CASSQLDLLQETQYF. The DNA of the CDR3 is TGTGCCAGCAGCCAACTCGACTTACTTCAAGAGACCCAGTACTTC.

The rearrangement links TRBV19 to TRBJ1-5, with D perhaps TRBD1 (5 bases). The CDR3 extends over 13 amino acids. V lost 3 bases, J lost 4 bases, and 7 bases lay in between. The germline gives CDR1 LNHDA, CDR2 SQIVND (reference sequence). The CDR3 DNA is TGTGCCAGTAGTATTGGGGGGAATCAGCCCCAGCATTTT. Amino acid sequence: CASSIGGNQPQHF.

This chain connects TRBV20-1 to TRBJ2-3; tentatively, D is TRBD2 (5 bases). The CDR3 runs to 15 residues. Germline CDR1 reads DFQATT; CDR2 reads SNEGSKA (reference sequence). V lost 3 bases and J 5 bases, leaving 18 bases between the germline ends. The CDR3 is CSASLGLTTGDTQYF. The CDR3 DNA reads TGCAGTGCTAGTCTAGGACTGACTACCGGAGATACGCAGTATTTT.

The chain joins TRBV4-3 to TRBJ2-7; maybe TRBD2 (6 bases). Germline V gives CDR1 LGHNA, CDR2 YSLEER. CDR3 length equals 13 residues. Trimming cost V 0 bases and J 6 bases, with 9 bases left between them. The chain's CDR3 is CASSQEAGPEQYF. Here the CDR3 DNA reads TGCGCCAGCAGCCAAGAGGCGGGGCCCGAGCAGTACTTC.

This clone was counted a few times. J is TRBJ1-5 and V is TRBV2; no clear D gene. CDR1 and CDR2 (germline): SNHLY, FYNNEI. With 6 bases removed from V and 1 base from J, the gap between germline ends came to 13 bases. The CDR3 contains 15 residues. The CDR3 spells CASRLSGRSNQPQHF. The CDR3 coding sequence is TGTGCCAGCAGGCTTTCTGGTCGGAGCAATCAGCCCCAGCATTTT.

The chain combines TRBV6-2 or TRBV6-3 with TRBJ1-4; 9 bases are a match to TRBD1. CDR3 length equals 15 residues. J gave up 6 bases and V 6 bases, and 8 bases lay outside the gene matches. CDR1 and CDR2 from the germline V gene are MNHEY and SVGEGT. CDR3 region: CASSRAGTGYEKLFF. The CDR3 nucleotides read TGTGCCAGCAGCAGAGCGGGGACAGGGTATGAAAAACTGTTTTTT.

V usage is TRBV19 and J usage is TRBJ2-7, with 7 positions matching TRBD1. Germline assignment: CDR1 LNHDA and CDR2 SQIVND (reference sequence). CDR3 length: 11 amino acids. Losses at the gene ends were 5 bases for V and 6 bases for J; bases not matched to a gene: 1. CDR3: CASSYRGEQYF. For the CDR3, the DNA is TGTGCCAGTAGTTACAGGGGCGAGCAGTACTTC. The complete variable domain, with remaining parts taken from reference TRBV19 and TRBJ2-7, reads DGGITQSPKYLFRKEGQNVTLSCEQNLNHDAMYWYRQDPGQGLRLIYYSQIVNDFQKGDIAEGYSVSREKKESFPLTVTSAQKNPTAFYLCASSYRGEQYFGPGTRLTVT.

The J gene is TRBJ2-5, the V gene TRBV9; D uncertain. The V end lost 0 bases, the J end lost 4 bases, and 10 bases lay between the germline ends. This CDR3 has 14 amino acids. Germline V gene data show CDR1 as SGDLS and CDR2 as YYNGEE. The CDR3 reads CASSVGGSLETQYF. The CDR3 coding sequence is TGTGCCAGCAGCGTAGGAGGTAGCCTAGAGACCCAGTACTTC.

This clone came up a few times. The chain is built from TRBV6-5 and TRBJ1-5; 8 positions agree with TRBD1. With V trimmed by 8 bases and J by 6 bases, 12 bases remained unmatched. The germline gives CDR1 MNHEY, CDR2 SVGAGI. The length of the CDR3 is 15 residues. In nucleotides, the CDR3 is TGTGCCAGCCGCGCTATGCAGGGGGCCCGTCAGCCCCAGCATTTT. Amino acids: CASRAMQGARQPQHF.

This chain links TRBV6-5 with TRBJ2-5; 9 positions match TRBD2. V was pared by 6 bases and J by 1 base, with 6 bases of the junction left unmatched. CDR1 and CDR2 from the germline V gene are MNHEY and SVGAGI. The CDR3 sequence is 15 residues long. CDR3 bases: TGTGCCAGCAGATATCAGCGGGGGGTCCAAGAGACCCAGTACTTC. This encodes CASRYQRGVQETQYF.

The chain has TRBV5-3 and TRBJ1-5; TRBD1 matches at 8 bases. Being an ORF, TRBV5-3 has a function that is uncertain. CDR3 length: 18 amino acids. Losses at the gene ends were 0 bases for V and 1 base for J; bases not matched to a gene: 9. The CDR3 coding sequence is TGTGCCAGAAGCTTGGCCGTCAGGGGGCGAGGGAGCAATCAGCCCCAGCATTTT. Encoded protein: CARSLAVRGRGSNQPQHF.

The V call is TRBV27, the J call TRBJ2-7; TRBD1 aligns across 8 bases. CDR1 and CDR2 (germline): MNHEY, SMNVEV (reference sequence). With V trimmed by 5 bases and J by 4 bases, 7 bases remained unmatched. The CDR3 consists of 14 residues. DNA of the CDR3: TGTGCCAGCAGTACACGACAGGGGATTTACGAGCAGTACTTC. Translated, it gives CASSTRQGIYEQYF.